Listed below are T cell receptor beta chains from one sample, sequenced in a study of post-analysis software for immune sequencing data. A single record per CDR3 protein comes from TCRdb applying MiXCR to the PCR reads. The sample shows about 500,000 distinct CDR3 sequences, roughly 45% of them seen only once. Specimen: blood. These receptors were taken from a girl aged 5 to 17 with multiple sclerosis. Both conserved end residues are part of each CDR3. Each record gives: CDR3 protein, CDR3 DNA, CDR3 length, J gene, clone size, D gene, V gene. A D gene is named only where the DNA matches it firmly. Size tells how often a clone was seen (once, few, many) or the class of an expanded clone, and some rows leave it out.

CDR3: CSVSGRGGYNEQFF
DNA: TGCAGCGTTAGCGGGAGGGGGGGATACAATGAGCAGTTCTTC
length: 14
J: TRBJ2-1
size: few
D: TRBD2
V: TRBV29-1

CDR3: CSVDRTGNAEAFF
DNA: TGCAGCGTTGATAGGACAGGGAATGCTGAAGCTTTCTTT
length: 13
J: TRBJ1-1
size: few
D: TRBD1
V: TRBV29-1

CDR3: CASSQEGQNNQPQHF
DNA: TGCGCCAGCAGCCAAGAGGGACAGAACAATCAGCCCCAGCATTTT
length: 15
J: TRBJ1-5
size: -
D: TRBD1
V: TRBV4-1

CDR3: CATSDLQGGGETQYF
DNA: TGTGCCACCAGTGATTTGCAGGGGGGCGGAGAGACCCAGTACTTC
length: 15
J: TRBJ2-5
size: -
D: -
V: TRBV24-1

CDR3: CSARGGGSGSSYEQYF
DNA: TGCAGTGCTAGAGGTGGAGGGAGCGGGAGCTCCTACGAGCAGTACTTC
length: 16
J: TRBJ2-7
size: few
D: TRBD2
V: TRBV20-1

CDR3: CASSLARLAGEFF
DNA: TGTGCCAGCAGTTTAGCCCGGCTAGCGGGAGAGTTCTTC
length: 13
J: TRBJ2-1
size: few
D: TRBD2
V: TRBV12-3/TRBV12-4

CDR3: CASSLWEYEQYF
DNA: TGTGCCAGCAGCTTATGGGAGTACGAGCAGTACTTC
length: 12
J: TRBJ2-7
size: -
D: -
V: TRBV7-2

CDR3: CSVDDGRGSYEQYF
DNA: TGCAGCGTTGACGACGGTAGGGGCTCCTACGAGCAGTACTTC
length: 14
J: TRBJ2-7
size: -
D: -
V: TRBV29-1

CDR3: CASSLLGGQLQETQYF
DNA: TGTGCCAGCAGCCTCTTAGGTGGACAGCTTCAAGAGACCCAGTACTTC
length: 16
J: TRBJ2-5
size: -
D: -
V: TRBV7-9

CDR3: CASSSGQGDYGYTF
DNA: TGTGCCAGCAGCTCTGGACAGGGGGACTATGGCTACACCTTC
length: 14
J: TRBJ1-2
size: -
D: TRBD1
V: TRBV12-3/TRBV12-4

CDR3: CASSLLAGTNTGELFF
DNA: TGTGCCAGCAGTTTACTGGCAGGGACGAACACCGGGGAGCTGTTTTTT
length: 16
J: TRBJ2-2
size: -
D: -
V: TRBV27

CDR3: CASSAGRIYEQYF
DNA: TGTGCCAGCAGTGCTGGGAGGATCTACGAGCAGTACTTC
length: 13
J: TRBJ2-7
size: few
D: -
V: TRBV2

CDR3: CASSKTRPANYGYTF
DNA: TGTGCCAGCAGCAAAACACGACCCGCTAACTATGGCTACACCTTC
length: 15
J: TRBJ1-2
size: -
D: -
V: TRBV21-1

CDR3: CASSLSPGLAGETQYF
DNA: TGCGCCAGCAGCCTAAGCCCGGGACTAGCGGGAGAGACCCAGTACTTC
length: 16
J: TRBJ2-5
size: few
D: TRBD2
V: TRBV5-1

CDR3: CASSQDVRQAEKLFF
DNA: TGCGCCAGCAGCCAAGATGTGAGACAGGCAGAAAAACTGTTTTTT
length: 15
J: TRBJ1-4
size: -
D: -
V: TRBV4-1

CDR3: CASSPTSVSNQPQHF
DNA: TGTGCCAGCAGCCCCACATCGGTGAGCAATCAGCCCCAGCATTTT
length: 15
J: TRBJ1-5
size: few
D: -
V: TRBV6-5

CDR3: CASSLARGGLYYEQYF
DNA: TGTGCCAGCAGCTTAGCGCGGGGGGGATTATACTACGAGCAGTACTTC
length: 16
J: TRBJ2-7
size: few
D: TRBD2
V: TRBV7-9

CDR3: CASSPGGTNYEQYF
DNA: TGTGCCAGCAGCCCTGGGGGGACAAACTACGAGCAGTACTTC
length: 14
J: TRBJ2-7
size: -
D: -
V: TRBV7-2

CDR3: CSATTGLNTEAFF
DNA: TGCAGCGCCACAACAGGGTTGAACACTGAAGCTTTCTTT
length: 13
J: TRBJ1-1
size: -
D: -
V: TRBV29-1

CDR3: CASSYSRTSGNYEQYF
DNA: TGTGCCAGCAGTTACTCTAGAACTAGCGGGAACTACGAGCAGTACTTC
length: 16
J: TRBJ2-7
size: -
D: TRBD2
V: TRBV6-6

CDR3: CASSPYREGGYTF
DNA: TGTGCCAGCAGCCCTTACAGGGAGGGAGGCTACACCTTC
length: 13
J: TRBJ1-2
size: once
D: -
V: TRBV7-2

CDR3: CSVWPSDSPTREQFF
DNA: TGCAGCGTCTGGCCGTCTGACAGTCCGACCCGTGAGCAGTTCTTC
length: 15
J: TRBJ2-1
size: few
D: -
V: TRBV29-1

CDR3: CASSWDLWTSAYEQYF
DNA: TGCGCCAGCAGCTGGGATTTATGGACTAGCGCCTACGAGCAGTACTTC
length: 16
J: TRBJ2-7
size: -
D: TRBD2
V: TRBV5-1

CDR3: CAISEGVGEKLFF
DNA: TGTGCCATCAGTGAGGGGGTCGGTGAAAAACTGTTTTTT
length: 13
J: TRBJ1-4
size: once
D: -
V: TRBV10-3

CDR3: CASSYGSNSNQPQHF
DNA: TGTGCCAGCAGTTACGGCAGCAATAGCAATCAGCCCCAGCATTTT
length: 15
J: TRBJ1-5
size: -
D: -
V: TRBV6-5

CDR3: CSARDISGIGYEQYF
DNA: TGCAGTGCTAGAGACATTAGCGGGATCGGCTACGAGCAGTACTTC
length: 15
J: TRBJ2-7
size: once
D: TRBD2
V: TRBV20-1

CDR3: CSARDLRVAKNIQYF
DNA: TGCAGTGCTAGAGATCTAAGGGTAGCCAAAAACATTCAGTACTTC
length: 15
J: TRBJ2-4
size: few
D: -
V: TRBV20-1

CDR3: CASSYRTTGVQEKLFF
DNA: TGTGCCAGCAGTTACCGCACGACAGGGGTACAGGAAAAACTGTTTTTT
length: 16
J: TRBJ1-4
size: few
D: TRBD1
V: TRBV6-5

CDR3: CASSLERESSEQFF
DNA: TGTGCCAGCAGTTTAGAGCGGGAGTCGAGTGAGCAGTTCTTC
length: 14
J: TRBJ2-1
size: -
D: TRBD2
V: TRBV12-3/TRBV12-4

CDR3: CASSLADRLDYGYTF
DNA: TGTGCCAGCAGCTTGGCCGACAGGTTGGATTATGGCTACACCTTC
length: 15
J: TRBJ1-2
size: many
D: -
V: TRBV5-5

CDR3: CASIQGYAYGYTF
DNA: TGTGCCAGCATACAGGGGTACGCGTATGGCTACACCTTC
length: 13
J: TRBJ1-2
size: few
D: TRBD1
V: TRBV2

CDR3: CASSQEGGTSSYEQYF
DNA: TGTGCCAGCAGCCAAGAAGGCGGGACTAGCTCCTACGAGCAGTACTTC
length: 16
J: TRBJ2-7
size: few
D: TRBD2
V: TRBV14

CDR3: CASSMGTLNYEQYF
DNA: TGTGCCAGTAGTATGGGGACCCTTAACTACGAGCAGTACTTC
length: 14
J: TRBJ2-7
size: -
D: -
V: TRBV19

CDR3: CAISATVQKQGVTGELFF
DNA: TGTGCCATCAGTGCGACGGTCCAAAAGCAGGGAGTCACCGGGGAGCTGTTTTTT
length: 18
J: TRBJ2-2
size: -
D: -
V: TRBV10-3

CDR3: CASSPHQVVSYNEQFF
DNA: TGTGCCAGCAGCCCCCATCAGGTCGTATCATACAATGAGCAGTTCTTC
length: 16
J: TRBJ2-1
size: -
D: -
V: TRBV28

CDR3: CSVAKSSGNEQFF
DNA: TGCAGCGTGGCCAAATCTAGCGGCAATGAGCAGTTCTTC
length: 13
J: TRBJ2-1
size: -
D: TRBD2
V: TRBV29-1

CDR3: CASFRGPGETQYF
DNA: TGTGCCAGCTTCAGGGGGCCGGGAGAGACCCAGTACTTC
length: 13
J: TRBJ2-5
size: -
D: TRBD1
V: TRBV28

CDR3: CASGSGRGRYSGYTF
DNA: TGTGCCAGCGGCTCCGGCCGGGGACGATACAGCGGCTACACCTTC
length: 15
J: TRBJ1-2
size: -
D: -
V: TRBV7-6

CDR3: CASSPPNQFYEQYF
DNA: TGTGCCAGCAGCCCACCCAATCAGTTCTACGAGCAGTACTTC
length: 14
J: TRBJ2-7
size: few
D: -
V: TRBV5-5

CDR3: CASSMGGQGAHYYGYTF
DNA: TGTGCCAGCAGTATGGGGGGACAGGGGGCTCACTACTATGGCTACACCTTC
length: 17
J: TRBJ1-2
size: -
D: TRBD1
V: TRBV12-3/TRBV12-4

CDR3: CASSLGLANTDTQYF
DNA: TGTGCCAGCAGCCTCGGACTAGCGAACACAGATACGCAGTATTTT
length: 15
J: TRBJ2-3
size: -
D: TRBD2
V: TRBV7-2

CDR3: CATSGNGYEQYF
DNA: TGTGCCACCAGTGGTAACGGCTACGAGCAGTACTTC
length: 12
J: TRBJ2-7
size: -
D: -
V: TRBV24-1

CDR3: CASSADWTGSTDTQYF
DNA: TGTGCCAGCAGCGCGGATTGGACAGGGAGCACAGATACGCAGTATTTT
length: 16
J: TRBJ2-3
size: -
D: TRBD1
V: TRBV7-6

CDR3: CACSPMGEQAFFGYTF
DNA: -
length: 16
J: TRBJ1-2
size: -
D: -
V: TRBV18

CDR3: CARSLVGQGYEQYF
DNA: TGCGCCCGCAGCTTGGTGGGACAGGGCTACGAGCAGTACTTC
length: 14
J: TRBJ2-7
size: -
D: TRBD1
V: TRBV5-1